These 8 T cell receptor beta chains were sequenced from one sample in a study of blood T cell repertoires in COVID-19. Produced via immunoSEQ multiplex PCR; TCRdb's table is partial and in-frame only. The repertoire includes some 360,000 clones, over 85% of them detected once, and just under 4% sits in the top ten. Sequenced input: peripheral blood. All receptors come from an older woman with COVID-19, enrolled during active disease.

This clone has only one observation. V gene TRBV5-8 combines with J gene TRBJ1-5; a possible D gene is TRBD1 (5 bases). The CDR3 loop spans 15 amino acids. Germline assignment: CDR1 SGHTS and CDR2 YDEGEE. The V end lost 2 bases, the J end lost 0 bases, and 9 bases lay between the germline ends. The CDR3 DNA sequence: TGTGCCAGCAGCTTCCGGGGGAGTAGCAATCAGCCCCAGCATTTT. Protein sequence: CASSFRGSSNQPQHF.

The chain combines TRBV3-1 (or the pseudogene TRBV3-2) with TRBJ1-1; TRBD1 matches at 9 bases. Per the germline V gene, CDR1 is LGHDT and CDR2 is YNNKEL (reference sequence). The CDR3 runs 15 residues. Trimming removed 0 bases from V and 5 bases from J; junction bases left unmatched: 4. For the CDR3, the DNA is TGTGCCAGCAGCCAAGAGTACAGGGGGCGGACTGAAGCTTTCTTT. Its translation: CASSQEYRGRTEAFF.

The chain uses TRBV27 and TRBJ2-7, with 7 positions matching TRBD1. CDR3 length equals 13 residues. Trimming removed 6 bases from V and 0 bases from J; junction bases left unmatched: 2. The germline gives CDR1 MNHEY, CDR2 SMNVEV (reference sequence). This chain's CDR3 is CASRTGSSYEQYF. Written as DNA, the CDR3 is TGTGCCAGCAGGACAGGGTCCTCCTACGAGCAGTACTTC.

The chain is built from TRBV10-2 and TRBJ2-3, with TRBD1 as a possible D gene (6 bases). The germline CDR1 and CDR2 sequences are WSHSY and SAAADI. CDR3 length equals 13 residues. V was trimmed by 10 bases and J by 0 bases, leaving 11 bases between them. CDR3 in amino acids: CATEGVSTDTQYF. Here the CDR3 DNA reads TGCGCCACCGAGGGGGTAAGCACAGATACGCAGTATTTT.

The CDR3 loop reads CASSRERDTEAFF. In DNA, the CDR3 is TGTGCCAGCAGTCGAGAACGTGACACTGAAGCTTTCTTT. This rearrangement joins TRBV7-3 to TRBJ1-1; the D is unclear. V was trimmed by 6 bases and J by 3 bases, leaving 11 bases between them. Germline V lookup: CDR1 SGHTA, CDR2 FQGTGA. CDR3 length: 13 amino acids.

The V and J genes are TRBV2 and TRBJ2-5; D ambiguous. V was pared by 4 bases and J by 1 base, with 10 bases between. This CDR3 is 14 amino acids long. Germline V CDR1 and CDR2: SNHLY, FYNNEI. CDR3: CASSGRRRQETQYF. CDR3 bases: TGTGCCAGCAGTGGACGGCGGCGCCAAGAGACCCAGTACTTC.

The V and J genes are TRBV3-1 (or the pseudogene TRBV3-2) and TRBJ2-5, with 10 bases aligning to TRBD2. Trimming removed 4 bases from V and 5 bases from J; junction bases left unmatched: 13. Germline V CDR1 and CDR2: LGHDT, YNNKEL (reference sequence). This CDR3 contains 17 residues. In DNA, the CDR3 is TGTGCCAGCAGCCCCCCGAGGGAACTAGCGGGGATCGAGACCCAGTACTTC. This gives the protein CASSPPRELAGIETQYF.

The rearrangement uses TRBV28 and TRBJ2-7, with 7 bases matching TRBD2. Per the germline V gene, CDR1 is MDHEN and CDR2 is SYDVKM. The CDR3 extends over 15 amino acids. With 4 bases clipped from V and 0 bases from J, the junction kept 6 bases outside the gene matches. The CDR3 sequence is CASSWRGKTSYEQYF. CDR3 DNA: TGTGCCAGCAGTTGGCGGGGGAAGACCTCCTACGAGCAGTACTTC.